A selection of T cell receptor beta chains follows, all from one sample in a study of T cell responses to AZD1222 COVID-19 vaccine. Data came from immunoSEQ multiplex PCR; TCRdb stores just in-frame clones and leaves some out. The sample lists roughly 120,000 clones, around 89% occurring once. The specimen was peripheral blood, collected 28 days after the second AZD1222 dose. The receptors shown here come from an adult who received the AZD1222 COVID-19 vaccine. The CDR3 runs from the conserved cysteine through the conserved F or W. Each record gives: clone size, V gene, J gene, D gene, CDR3 length, CDR3 protein, CDR3 DNA. A D gene is named only where the DNA matches it firmly. Rows may omit the clone size; those that give it use once, few, many or a size class.

>.|TRBV12-3/TRBV12-4|TRBJ1-5|TRBD1|13
CASSGQANQPQHF
TGTGCCAGCAGCGGACAGGCCAATCAGCCCCAGCATTTT
>once|TRBV24-1|TRBJ1-4|TRBD1|14
CATSDPAGGEKLFF
TGTGCCACCAGTGACCCGGCAGGGGGTGAAAAACTGTTTTTT
>.|TRBV7-2|TRBJ2-7|.|13
CATTIGGSYEQYF
TGTGCCACGACGATAGGGGGCTCCTACGAGCAGTACTTC
>few|TRBV14|TRBJ1-3|.|15
CASSEMAGAGNTIYF
TGTGCCAGCAGCGAAATGGCGGGGGCCGGAAACACCATATATTTT
>.|TRBV7-3|TRBJ1-2|TRBD1|13
CASSLGQGLGYTF
TGTGCCAGCAGCCTGGGACAGGGCCTTGGCTACACCTTC
>once|TRBV24-1|TRBJ2-1|TRBD1|17
CATSGLNRDRSYNEQFF
TGTGCCACCAGTGGTTTGAACCGGGACAGATCCTACAATGAGCAGTTCTTC
>.|TRBV5-1|TRBJ2-3|.|17
CASSTGAGTALTDTQYF
TGCGCCAGCAGCACGGGAGCCGGGACAGCCCTCACAGATACGCAGTATTTT
>.|TRBV6-2/TRBV6-3|TRBJ2-3|TRBD1|17
CASSYLSWTGGTDTQYF
TGTGCCAGCAGTTATCTCTCATGGACAGGGGGCACAGATACGCAGTATTTT
>.|TRBV7-3|TRBJ2-3|TRBD2|16
CASSLKGGTSTDTQYF
TGTGCCAGCAGCTTAAAGGGAGGGACTAGCACAGATACGCAGTATTTT
>.|TRBV24-1|TRBJ1-2|TRBD1|13
CATSDTGEGGYTF
TGTGCCACCAGTGACACAGGGGAGGGTGGCTACACCTTC
>.|TRBV5-6|TRBJ1-1|TRBD1|14
CASNHQGVNTEAFF
TGTGCCAGCAACCACCAGGGGGTGAACACTGAAGCTTTCTTT
>.|TRBV11-3|TRBJ1-6|.|14
CASSLDSLNSPLHF
TGTGCCAGCAGCCTTGACAGTCTAAATTCACCCCTCCACTTT
>.|TRBV28|TRBJ2-1|TRBD2|13
CASSRLAGYEQFF
TGTGCCAGCAGTCGACTAGCGGGTTATGAGCAGTTCTTC
>.|TRBV5-1|TRBJ2-5|.|16
CASSYRGAELGETQYF
TGCGCCAGCAGCTACAGAGGGGCGGAACTAGGAGAGACCCAGTACTTC
>.|TRBV4-3|TRBJ1-6|.|15
CASSQDRDYNSPLHF
TGCGCCAGCAGCCAAGATCGGGATTATAATTCACCCCTCCACTTT
>.|TRBV18|TRBJ1-6|.|15
CASSPREGLTSPLHF
TGTGCCAGCTCACCACGTGAGGGCTTAACTTCACCCCTCCACTTT
>.|TRBV19|TRBJ1-6|.|15
CASSTDRPDNSPLHF
TGTGCCAGTAGCACGGACAGACCAGATAATTCACCCCTCCACTTT
>.|TRBV27|TRBJ2-2|.|16
CASSLKGGGSTGELFF
TGTGCCAGCAGTTTAAAAGGAGGAGGGAGCACCGGGGAGCTGTTTTTT
>.|TRBV29-1|TRBJ1-2|TRBD1|13
CSVETGANYGYTF
TGCAGCGTTGAGACAGGGGCTAACTATGGCTACACCTTC
>.|TRBV19|TRBJ2-5|.|18
CASSIGVRTVMGQETQYF
TGTGCCAGTAGTATAGGGGTACGGACAGTAATGGGCCAAGAGACCCAGTACTTC
>.|TRBV19|TRBJ1-4|TRBD1|15
CASSLNRGTNEKLFF
TGTGCCAGTAGTCTCAACAGGGGAACTAATGAAAAACTGTTTTTT
>once|TRBV4-2|TRBJ2-7|TRBD1|14
CASSVGQGAYEQYF
TGTGCCAGCAGTGTGGGACAGGGGGCCTACGAGCAGTACTTC
>.|TRBV10-3|TRBJ1-2|.|14
CAISEEASSYGYTF
TGTGCCATCAGTGAGGAGGCATCCAGCTATGGCTACACCTTC
>.|TRBV7-3|TRBJ1-5|TRBD1|16
CASSASGTGSNQPQHF
TGTGCCAGCAGCGCCTCCGGGACAGGGAGCAATCAGCCCCAGCATTTT
>.|TRBV27|TRBJ2-4|TRBD1|14
CASSFQGAGNIQYF
TGTGCCAGCAGTTTCCAGGGGGCTGGAAACATTCAGTACTTC
>.|TRBV10-3|TRBJ1-2|.|12
CAISGDADGYTF
TGTGCCATCAGTGGGGACGCGGATGGCTACACCTTC
>.|TRBV6-5|TRBJ1-5|TRBD1|15
CASSYSQGWDQPQHF
TGTGCCAGCAGTTACTCACAGGGGTGGGATCAGCCCCAGCATTTT
>.|TRBV24-1|TRBJ2-5|TRBD2|15
CATSDPRGTSTSQYF
TGTGCCACCAGTGATCCTCGGGGGACTAGCACGAGCCAGTACTTC
>.|TRBV7-2|TRBJ1-4|.|15
CASSLPTASNEKLFF
TGTGCCAGCAGCTTACCAACAGCGTCTAATGAAAAACTGTTTTTT
>.|TRBV5-1|TRBJ2-7|TRBD2|16
CASSTEGAGAIYEQYF
TGCGCCAGCAGCACAGAGGGAGCGGGGGCCATCTACGAGCAGTACTTC
>.|TRBV16|TRBJ2-5|.|14
CASSQDSRVETQYF
TGTGCCAGCAGCCAAGACTCAAGGGTGGAGACCCAGTACTTC
>.|TRBV19|TRBJ1-6|TRBD1|14
CASSKGQGYSPLHF
TGTGCCAGTAGTAAGGGACAGGGCTATTCACCCCTCCACTTT
>.|TRBV9|TRBJ2-5|.|16
CASSPQTGRAQETQYF
TGTGCCAGCAGCCCCCAGACAGGGAGGGCCCAAGAGACCCAGTACTTC
>.|TRBV5-1|TRBJ2-2|.|12
CASSLNTGELFF
TGCGCCAGCAGCTTGAACACCGGGGAGCTGTTTTTT
>few|TRBV18|TRBJ1-3|.|16
CASSPWGNRAGNTIYF
TGTGCCAGCTCACCTTGGGGGAATCGAGCTGGAAACACCATATATTTT
>.|TRBV3-1/TRBV3-2|TRBJ2-7|.|13
CASSRGSWYEQYF
TGTGCCAGCAGCCGGGGGAGTTGGTACGAGCAGTACTTC
>.|TRBV3-1/TRBV3-2|TRBJ1-4|TRBD1|16
CASSQGGRATNEKLFF
TGTGCCAGCAGTCAGGGGGGGCGGGCAACTAATGAAAAACTGTTTTTT
>.|TRBV6-2/TRBV6-3|TRBJ1-1|TRBD1|15
CASSYRQGQSTEAFF
TGTGCCAGCAGTTACCGACAGGGACAGAGCACTGAAGCTTTCTTT
>.|TRBV15|TRBJ1-4|.|15
CATRPTTSLWEKLFF
TGTGCCACCAGACCTACAACATCATTATGGGAAAAACTGTTTTTT
>.|TRBV4-3|TRBJ1-3|.|13
CASILGSGNTIYF
TGCGCCAGCATATTGGGCTCTGGAAACACCATATATTTT
>.|TRBV7-3|TRBJ2-1|.|13
CASSSIRENEQFF
TGTGCCAGCAGCTCAATCAGGGAAAATGAGCAGTTCTTC
>.|TRBV7-2|TRBJ2-7|TRBD1|12
CASSLSGGEQYF
TGTGCCAGCAGCTTATCAGGGGGCGAGCAGTACTTC
>.|TRBV10-3|TRBJ2-1|TRBD1|20
CAISESNRGVGQGKGNEQFF
TGTGCCATCAGTGAGTCGAATCGGGGCGTCGGACAGGGAAAAGGCAATGAGCAGTTCTTC
>.|TRBV5-8|TRBJ1-1|.|13
CASSLGRNTEAFF
TGTGCCAGCAGCCTGGGGAGGAACACTGAAGCTTTCTTT
>.|TRBV19|TRBJ1-5|.|12
CASSTSNQPQHF
TGTGCCAGTAGTACTAGCAATCAGCCCCAGCATTTT
>.|TRBV25-1|TRBJ1-4|TRBD1|16
CASSDARGPANEKLFF
TGTGCCAGCAGTGACGCAAGGGGGCCGGCTAATGAAAAACTGTTTTTT
>.|TRBV19|TRBJ1-1|TRBD1|15
CASRTGTGGFTEAFF
TGTGCCAGTAGGACCGGGACAGGGGGCTTCACTGAAGCTTTCTTT
>.|TRBV6-2/TRBV6-3|TRBJ1-5|.|15
CASSSQGLGNQPQHF
TGTGCCAGCAGTTCGCAGGGACTTGGCAATCAGCCCCAGCATTTT
>once|TRBV6-5|TRBJ1-2|.|15
CASTPGLLTNYGYTF
TGTGCCAGCACCCCGGGACTCCTGACTAACTATGGCTACACCTTC
>.|TRBV7-2|TRBJ2-7|TRBD1|13
CASSLGTGWEQYF
TGTGCCAGCAGCTTAGGGACAGGGTGGGAGCAGTACTTC
>.|TRBV29-1|TRBJ1-1|.|15
CSVEPPGLMNTEAFF
TGCAGCGTTGAACCCCCAGGGCTCATGAACACTGAAGCTTTCTTT
>.|TRBV6-1|TRBJ2-5|TRBD2|16
CASSEDGAGGQETQYF
TGTGCCAGCAGTGAAGATGGAGCGGGGGGCCAAGAGACCCAGTACTTC
>.|TRBV7-2|TRBJ1-5|.|14
CASSLAKGNQPQHF
TGTGCCAGCAGCTTAGCTAAGGGAAATCAGCCCCAGCATTTT
>.|TRBV2|TRBJ1-2|.|14
CASSEVRRGAGYTF
TGTGCCAGCAGTGAAGTACGTCGGGGGGCAGGCTACACCTTC
>.|TRBV28|TRBJ2-2|.|16
CASSPPGKVYTGELFF
TGTGCCAGCAGTCCGCCCGGGAAAGTTTACACCGGGGAGCTGTTTTTT
>.|TRBV15|TRBJ1-6|.|14
CATSRPLGGSPLHF
TGTGCCACCAGCAGACCTTTGGGCGGTTCACCCCTCCACTTT
>.|TRBV5-4|TRBJ2-1|TRBD1|16
CASSPSGGADYNEQFF
TGTGCCAGCAGCCCGTCAGGGGGCGCGGACTACAATGAGCAGTTCTTC
>.|TRBV27|TRBJ1-2|TRBD1|15
CASSQLGQGSYGYTF
TGTGCCAGCAGTCAATTGGGACAGGGTAGCTATGGCTACACCTTC
>.|TRBV5-6|TRBJ2-6|TRBD1|19
CASAKRTGTAGSGANVLTF
TGTGCCAGCGCTAAGAGAACGGGGACAGCCGGCTCTGGGGCCAACGTCCTGACTTTC